A selection of T cell receptor beta chains follows, all from one sample in a study of early T cells in non-severe SARS-CoV-2 infection. TCRdb reprocessed the 5' RACE reads via MiXCR and lists one record per CDR3 protein. Of more than 35,000 distinct CDR3 sequences in the sample, approximately 5.9% were seen once. Sequencing input: whole blood. The receptors here all came from an adult who was a healthcare worker with PCR-confirmed SARS-CoV-2 infection or an uninfected control (not recorded which). Both conserved end residues are part of each CDR3. The D gene is left open where the match is weak. Part of the rows lack a size; the others show once, few, many or a class for expanded clones.

TRBV27	medium-sized	TRBD2	TRBJ2-3	TGTGCCAGCAGAATCTTGTATTTGACTAGCGGGAGCACAGATACGCAGTATTTT	CASRILYLTSGSTDTQYF
TRBV20-1	many	-	TRBJ1-6	TGCAGTGCTAGAGAGGTGTATAATTCACCCCTCCACTTT	CSAREVYNSPLHF
TRBV12-3/TRBV12-4	many	-	TRBJ2-7	TGTGCCAGCAGTTTCCCCGCAGGGAATTTATACGAGCAGTACTTC	CASSFPAGNLYEQYF
TRBV6-5	-	-	TRBJ1-6	TGTGCCAGCAGTTACTCCAGGAACTATAATTCACCCCTCCACTTT	CASSYSRNYNSPLHF
TRBV11-2	many	-	TRBJ2-7	TGTGCCAGCAGCTTCGAGGGGTTAGGCTACGAGCAGTACTTC	CASSFEGLGYEQYF
TRBV14	many	-	TRBJ1-2	TGTGCCAGCAGCCAAGGACATCCCACTAACTATGGCTACACCTTC	CASSQGHPTNYGYTF
TRBV12-3/TRBV12-4	many	-	TRBJ1-5	TGTGCCAGCAGTTTACGGGGAGGGCCCCAGCATTTT	CASSLRGGPQHF
TRBV11-2	many	TRBD1	TRBJ2-7	TGTGCCAGCAGCTCTCGACGACAGGGGCACCACGAGCAGTACTTC	CASSSRRQGHHEQYF
TRBV18	few	-	TRBJ2-5	TGTGCCAGCTCACCGCCCCCCCAAGAGACCCAGTACTTC	CASSPPPQETQYF
TRBV2	many	-	TRBJ1-5	TGTGCCAGCAGTGAAATAGACATCAATCAGCCCCAGCATTTT	CASSEIDINQPQHF
TRBV18	many	TRBD2	TRBJ2-3	TGTGCCAGCTCACCACTATCTAGCGGGAGCGCAGATACGCAGTATTTT	CASSPLSSGSADTQYF
TRBV7-2	-	-	TRBJ1-6	TGTGCCAGCAGCTTCGGGGGAGCGCAACTACCCCTCCACTTT	CASSFGGAQLPLHF
TRBV20-1	many	TRBD2	TRBJ2-2	TGCAGTGCTATCGGACTAGCACGTACCGGGGAGCTGTTTTTT	CSAIGLARTGELFF
TRBV7-6	many	TRBD2	TRBJ2-7	TGTGCCAGCAGCTTATCTTCCAGCGGGAGGATCTACGAGCAGTACTTC	CASSLSSSGRIYEQYF
TRBV4-2	few	TRBD2	TRBJ2-4	TGTGCCAGCAGCACTAGCGGAGGCTTAGCCAAAAACATTCAGTACTTC	CASSTSGGLAKNIQYF
TRBV12-3/TRBV12-4	few	-	TRBJ2-2	TGTGCCAGCAGTTCCTTGTACCAGGGTCGCACCGGGGAGCTGTTTTTT	CASSSLYQGRTGELFF
TRBV11-1	few	-	TRBJ1-1	TGTGCCAGCAGCTTAGCGAGGAACACTGAAGCTTTCTTT	CASSLARNTEAFF
TRBV7-9	many	-	TRBJ2-4	TGTGCCAGCAGCCCATTACCGTTAGCCAAAAACATTCAGTACTTC	CASSPLPLAKNIQYF